Listed here are 32 T cell receptor beta chains from one sample, sequenced in a study of blood T cell repertoires in COVID-19. TCRdb's copy holds only in-frame clones and misses some; the assay was immunoSEQ multiplex PCR. The sample has 25,000 to 30,000 clones, 84% seen once. Sequenced: peripheral blood. The receptors here all came from a man between 65 and 79 years old with active COVID-19.

The chain joins TRBV28 to TRBJ2-5; D is possibly TRBD2 (5 bases). This CDR3 has 13 residues. CDR1 is MDHEN, CDR2 SYDVKM, per germline. The V end lost 4 bases, the J end lost 6 bases, and 12 bases lay between the germline ends. CDR3 in amino acids: CASSSTLGQTQYF. The CDR3 DNA follows: TGTGCCAGCAGTTCCACACTAGGACAGACCCAGTACTTC.

A few counts support this clone. The gene calls are TRBV2 and TRBJ2-3; 11 nucleotides align to TRBD2. The junction had 0 bases not matched to a gene; V was cut back by 4 bases and J by 0 bases. The CDR3 is 15 amino acids. The germline CDR1 and CDR2 sequences are SNHLY and FYNNEI. CDR3 region: CASSASGGSTDTQYF. The CDR3 nucleotides are TGTGCCAGCAGTGCTAGCGGGGGGAGCACAGATACGCAGTATTTT.

The chain carries TRBV27 and TRBJ2-7, with a tentative D call TRBD1 (6 bases). CDR1 and CDR2 (germline): MNHEY, SMNVEV (reference sequence). Trimming stripped 3 bases from V and 2 bases from J, with 20 bases between. CDR3 length: 17 residues. DNA of the CDR3: TGTGCCAGCAGTTTTAACTCAGGCCGGACAGCCCCCTACGAGCAGTACTTC. This codes for CASSFNSGRTAPYEQYF.

The CDR3 nucleotides are TGTGCCAGCAGTTACTCGGTTGGTCGGCAAGAGACCCAGTACTTC. Translation gives CASSYSVGRQETQYF. This chain links TRBV6-2 or TRBV6-3 with TRBJ2-5; D ambiguous. V dropped 0 bases and J dropped 2 bases, with 10 bases sitting between them. CDR3 size: 15 residues. Germline assignment: CDR1 MNHEY and CDR2 SVGEGT.

This clone turned up a few times. V is TRBV7-3 and J is TRBJ1-3; D is unclear. This CDR3 contains 15 residues. Germline V gene lookup returns CDR1 SGHTA and CDR2 FQGTGA. V was cut by 5 bases and J by 0 bases, with 11 bases left in between. CDR3 amino acids: CASSPSGFSGNTIYF. For the CDR3, the DNA is TGTGCCAGCAGCCCTAGTGGGTTCTCTGGAAACACCATATATTTT.

This sequence joins TRBV5-1 and TRBJ2-6; 7 bases align to TRBD1. CDR1 and CDR2 (germline): SGHRS, YFSETQ. The CDR3 runs 17 residues. Trimming removed 0 bases from V and 4 bases from J; junction bases left unmatched: 7. The CDR3 nucleotides read TGCGCCAGCAGCTTGGGACAGGGACAGTCGGGGGCCAACGTCCTGACTTTC. Translating it yields CASSLGQGQSGANVLTF.

The chain employs TRBV4-2 and TRBJ1-6; 11 bases map to TRBD1. This CDR3 comprises 17 residues. Trimming removed 5 bases from V and 6 bases from J; junction bases left unmatched: 9. Per germline, CDR1 LGHNA and CDR2 YNFKEQ. This chain's CDR3 is CASSEGQGAGRNSPLHF. DNA for the CDR3: TGTGCCAGCAGCGAAGGACAGGGGGCTGGACGTAATTCACCCCTCCACTTT.

This chain connects TRBV7-2 to TRBJ2-7; tentative D call: TRBD2 (5 bases). The ends were cut back, 1 base at V and 1 base at J, with 11 bases in the middle. Germline values: CDR1 SGHTA, CDR2 FQGNSA. There are 15 residues in the CDR3. CDR3 in amino acids: CASSLDTRRSYEQYF. In DNA form, the CDR3 reads TGTGCCAGCAGCTTAGACACTAGAAGGTCCTACGAGCAGTACTTC.

V gene TRBV4-1 combines with J gene TRBJ1-5; D is possibly TRBD1 (6 bases). The V and J ends lost 0 bases and 6 bases respectively, with 15 bases between them. The germline V gene has CDR1 MGHRA and CDR2 YSYEKL. CDR3 length equals 16 residues. CDR3 sequence (DNA): TGCGCCAGCAGCCAAGACGACCAAGGGGGATCTCAGCCCCAGCATTTT. Its translation is CASSQDDQGGSQPQHF.

The chain links TRBV6-1 to TRBJ2-3, with TRBD2 as a possible D gene (7 bases). The V end was cut by 2 bases, the J end by 2 bases, with 11 bases between. Germline V CDR1 and CDR2: MNHNS, SASEGT. This CDR3 spans 15 amino acids. The CDR3 bases are TGTGCCAGCAGTGAATGGGGGGGGCTCACAGATACGCAGTATTTT. Translation gives CASSEWGGLTDTQYF.

The chain combines TRBV30 with TRBJ2-7; TRBD1 matches at 8 bases. The ends lost 1 base at V and 5 bases at J; junction bases unmatched: 7. Germline V lookup: CDR1 GTSNPN, CDR2 SVGIG (reference sequence). The CDR3 covers 14 residues. The chain's CDR3 is CAWSDSGGMDEQYF. CDR3 sequence (DNA): TGTGCCTGGAGTGATTCAGGGGGCATGGACGAGCAGTACTTC.

The chain joins TRBV3-1 (or the pseudogene TRBV3-2) to TRBJ1-6; D not resolved. CDR1 and CDR2 (germline): LGHDT, YNNKEL (reference sequence). The V end lost 0 bases, the J end lost 10 bases, and 10 bases lay between the germline ends. The CDR3 is 14 residues long. DNA for the CDR3: TGTGCCAGCAGCCAAGAAGTGGCGGGGTCACCCCTCCACTTT. Translating it yields CASSQEVAGSPLHF.

This sequence joins TRBV18 and TRBJ2-6; possible D gene TRBD1, 6 bases. Trimming pared 3 bases from V and 1 base from J, leaving 10 bases between. The CDR3 covers 16 residues. Germline CDR1 and CDR2: KGHSH and LQKENI. CDR3 loop: CASSPDSLSGANVLTF. As DNA, the CDR3 is TGTGCCAGCTCACCGGACAGTCTTTCTGGGGCCAACGTCCTGACTTTC.

The gene calls are TRBV7-9 and TRBJ2-1, with TRBD2 identical over 11 bases. This CDR3 spans 17 amino acids. Germline CDR1 reads SEHNR; CDR2 reads FQNEAQ (reference sequence). Trimming took 1 base from V and 9 from J; bases not matched to a gene: 11. The CDR3, as DNA: TGTGCCAGCAGCTTAGACATTACTAGCGGGGGTAGTAGTGAGCAGTTCTTC. It specifies CASSLDITSGGSSEQFF.

The chain carries TRBV12-3 or TRBV12-4 and TRBJ1-1; 7 bases line up with TRBD1. This CDR3 is built from 13 residues. Unmatched junction bases numbered 3, after V lost 7 bases and J lost 1 base. This CDR3 is CASTRQGNTEAFF. In DNA, the CDR3 is TGTGCCAGCACCCGACAGGGGAACACTGAAGCTTTCTTT.

The chain joins TRBV2 to TRBJ1-6; 8 bases fit TRBD1. This CDR3 region has 15 residues. With 5 bases clipped from V and 5 bases from J, the junction kept 5 bases outside the gene matches. Germline CDR1 and CDR2: SNHLY and FYNNEI. CDR3 protein: CASSLRQGNNSPLHF. The CDR3 bases are TGTGCCAGCAGTCTAAGACAGGGGAATAATTCACCCCTCCACTTT.

This clone is a singleton in its sample. The rearrangement uses TRBV7-2 and TRBJ1-3; no clear D. Germline CDR1 is SGHTA and CDR2 is FQGNSA. CDR3 length equals 15 residues. Trimming left V 0 bases short and J 2 bases short, with 8 bases between. The CDR3, as DNA: TGTGCCAGCAGCTTAGCGGGCGCTCCTGGAAACACCATATATTTT. This gives the protein CASSLAGAPGNTIYF.

This rearrangement joins TRBV5-1 to TRBJ1-1; D gene ambiguous. The CDR3 sequence is 15 residues long. V was pared by 0 bases and J by 6 bases, with 15 bases between. CDR1 and CDR2 from the germline V gene are SGHRS and YFSETQ. The CDR3 sequence: CASSLAVGGDSEAFF. The CDR3 nucleotides read TGCGCCAGCAGCTTGGCCGTAGGTGGTGACTCTGAAGCTTTCTTT.

This chain joins TRBV5-1 and TRBJ1-1; no clear D gene. The CDR3 runs to 14 residues. V lost 0 bases and J 0 bases, leaving 6 bases between the germline ends. The germline gives CDR1 SGHRS, CDR2 YFSETQ. CDR3 region: CASSLDRMNTEAFF. The DNA for the CDR3 is TGCGCCAGCAGCTTGGACAGAATGAACACTGAAGCTTTCTTT.

The chain's CDR3 is CASSDRTSGYNEQFF. CDR3 nucleotides: TGTGCCAGCAGCGACCGGACTAGCGGATACAATGAGCAGTTCTTC. The rearrangement links TRBV7-8 to TRBJ2-1, with 10 bases identical to TRBD2. Germline CDR1 and CDR2: SGHVS and FQNEAQ. The V gene end was trimmed by 5 bases and the J gene end by 4 bases; junction bases not matched to a gene: 5. The CDR3 contains 15 residues.

The CDR3 spells CASSPGTGTYNEQFF. DNA of the CDR3: TGTGCCAGCAGTCCGGGGACAGGGACCTACAATGAGCAGTTCTTC. J is TRBJ2-1 and V is TRBV28, with TRBD1 matching over 9 bases. This CDR3 is 15 amino acids long. CDR1 and CDR2 (germline): MDHEN, SYDVKM. J gave up 2 bases and V 5 bases, and 4 bases lay outside the gene matches.

This clone appeared a few times. The rearrangement uses TRBV11-3 and TRBJ2-7; 12 bases match TRBD2. Germline CDR1 and CDR2: SGHNT and YENEEA. Germline trimming cut 4 bases from V and 7 bases from J; bases unmatched to any gene: 5. The CDR3 consists of 14 residues. The CDR3, as DNA: TGTGCCAGCAGCTCTAGCGGGGGGGCCGATGAGCAGTACTTC. Its protein product is CASSSSGGADEQYF.

This chain's CDR3 is CASRPLGRGYGYTF. CDR3 coding DNA: TGTGCCAGCAGACCGTTGGGCAGGGGGTATGGCTACACCTTC. The chain links TRBV6-5 to TRBJ1-2; 7 nucleotides align to TRBD1. Germline V gene sequence: CDR1 MNHEY, CDR2 SVGAGI. Trimming at V came to 6 bases and at J to 5 bases, leaving 9 bases not matched to a gene. The CDR3 totals 14 residues.

V gene TRBV5-1 combines with J gene TRBJ1-2; D is unresolved. The germline V gene encodes CDR1 SGHRS and CDR2 YFSETQ. The V end lost 0 bases, the J end lost 6 bases, and 12 bases lay between the germline ends. The CDR3 extends over 14 amino acids. CDR3 amino acids: CASSLASRVDGYTF. In nucleotides, the CDR3 is TGCGCCAGCAGCTTGGCGAGTCGAGTAGATGGCTACACCTTC.

The chain recombines TRBV5-1 with TRBJ2-6; D not resolved. CDR1 and CDR2 from the germline V gene are SGHRS and YFSETQ. This CDR3 comprises 19 residues. V was shortened by 0 bases and J by 4 bases, with 20 bases between the two germline ends. CDR3 coding DNA: TGCGCCAGCAGCTTGGGACCGTCGGAGACTCCGTACGGGGCCAACGTCCTGACTTTC. Translated, it gives CASSLGPSETPYGANVLTF. The variable domain in full, with the rest retrieved from reference TRBV5-1 and TRBJ2-6, is KAGVTQTPRYLIKTRGQQVTLSCSPISGHRSVSWYQQTPGQGLQFLFEYFSETQRNKGNFPGRFSGRQFSNSRSEMNVSTLELGDSALYLCASSLGPSETPYGANVLTFGAGSRLTVL.

This chain links TRBV5-4 with TRBJ2-1, with 8 bases fitting TRBD2. The germline CDR1 and CDR2 sequences are SGHNT and YYREEE (reference sequence). The CDR3 extends over 15 amino acids. Trimming cost V 4 bases and J 4 bases; bases outside gene matches: 7. This chain's CDR3 is CASSKSGGLYNEQFF. The CDR3 nucleotides read TGTGCCAGCAGCAAGAGCGGGGGCCTTTACAATGAGCAGTTCTTC.

This clone was seen a single time. CDR3: CASSQDWGLAYEQYF. DNA of the CDR3: TGCGCCAGCAGCCAAGATTGGGGACTAGCCTACGAGCAGTACTTC. The V gene is TRBV4-1, the J gene TRBJ2-7, with TRBD2 matching 8 bases. This CDR3 is built from 15 residues. V dropped 0 bases and J dropped 2; count of bases not matched to a gene: 3. CDR1 and CDR2 from the germline V gene are MGHRA and YSYEKL.

The chain employs TRBV14 and TRBJ1-1, with TRBD1 matching 7 bases. After removal of 1 base from V and 4 bases from J, the junction contained 6 bases not matched to a gene. CDR1 and CDR2 from the germline V gene are SGHDN and FVKESK. The CDR3 extends over 15 amino acids. Written as DNA, the CDR3 is TGTGCCAGCAGCCAAGTGGTGAACAGGGGCACTGAAGCTTTCTTT. As protein: CASSQVVNRGTEAFF.

The J gene is TRBJ2-2, the V gene TRBV5-1; D gene unclear. CDR1 and CDR2 from the germline V gene are SGHRS and YFSETQ. With 4 bases removed from V and 0 bases from J, the gap between germline ends came to 10 bases. The CDR3 has 15 residues. The CDR3 protein is CASSVQVSNTGELFF. The CDR3 DNA follows: TGCGCCAGCAGCGTGCAGGTATCGAACACCGGGGAGCTGTTTTTT.

This rearrangement joins TRBV2 to TRBJ2-1; no reliable D call. CDR3 size: 14 residues. Germline assignment: CDR1 SNHLY and CDR2 FYNNEI. Trimming took off 0 bases at V and 6 bases at J, with 9 bases between the two ends. In DNA form, the CDR3 reads TGTGCCAGCAGTGAAGCGGAACAGATCAATGAGCAGTTCTTC. Translated: CASSEAEQINEQFF.

The gene calls are TRBV28 and TRBJ1-1, with 9 bases that match TRBD1. Germline CDR1 and CDR2: MDHEN and SYDVKM. The CDR3 totals 13 residues. With V trimmed by 8 bases and J by 4 bases, 5 bases remained unmatched. The DNA for the CDR3 is TGTGCCAGCCACACGACAGGGGGCACTGAAGCTTTCTTT. Its translation is CASHTTGGTEAFF.

The chain has TRBV24-1 and TRBJ2-3; D perhaps matches TRBD2 (6 bases). CDR1 is KGHDR and CDR2 is SFDVKD in the germline V gene. This CDR3 contains 15 residues. V was pared by 5 bases and J by 7 bases, with 18 bases between. The CDR3 bases are TGTGCCACCAGTGCCCCCGGGGGAGATAGGCATACGCAGTATTTT. Its translation: CATSAPGGDRHTQYF.